These 31 T cell receptor beta chains were sequenced from one sample in a study of blood T cell repertoires in COVID-19. The protocol was immunoSEQ multiplex PCR, while the TCRdb copy is restricted to in-frame clones and leaves out a portion. Of about 230,000 clones listed, around 90% were seen once; the top ten hold roughly 3.7%. Sequenced material: PBMCs or T cells enriched from blood (not recorded which). The receptors shown here come from a woman aged 25 to 39 who had been exposed to COVID-19.

This chain connects TRBV19 to TRBJ1-2; 7 bases match TRBD1. CDR3 length equals 12 residues. Germline loops: CDR1 LNHDA, CDR2 SQIVND (reference sequence). V was clipped by 10 bases and J by 0 bases; unmatched bases: 2. This CDR3 reads CATQGANYGYTF. CDR3 bases: TGTGCCACCCAGGGGGCTAACTATGGCTACACCTTC.

The gene calls are TRBV3-1 (or the pseudogene TRBV3-2) and TRBJ2-3, with a tentative D call TRBD2 (6 bases). The CDR3 contains 18 residues. The V end lost 0 bases, the J end lost 2 bases, and 18 bases lay between the germline ends. CDR1 is LGHDT and CDR2 is YNNKEL in the germline V gene (reference sequence). For the CDR3, the DNA is TGTGCCAGCAGCCAAGATCGAACTTGGGACTCCTACACAGATACGCAGTATTTT. Its translation: CASSQDRTWDSYTDTQYF.

The gene calls are TRBV3-1 (or the pseudogene TRBV3-2) and TRBJ2-1; 7 bases fit TRBD2. The CDR3 is 15 residues long. J lost 6 bases, V lost 4 bases, and 9 bases had no gene match. CDR1 LGHDT and CDR2 YNNKEL come from the germline V gene (reference sequence). The CDR3 nucleotides read TGTGCCAGCAGCCTGCGGGAGCCCGGGGGCAATGAGCAGTTCTTC. Encoded protein: CASSLREPGGNEQFF.

This chain joins TRBV10-2 and TRBJ1-1, with no clear D. The V gene lost 3 bases and the J gene lost 4 bases, with 18 bases spanning the gap. The CDR3 has 16 residues. Germline CDR1 and CDR2: WSHSY and SAAADI. DNA for the CDR3: TGCGCCAGCAGTGATTTTGCGGCAGACTACTTCACTGAAGCTTTCTTT. Translating it yields CASSDFAADYFTEAFF.

The chain joins TRBV19 to TRBJ1-6; 10 nucleotides line up with TRBD1. Per germline, CDR1 LNHDA and CDR2 SQIVND (reference sequence). CDR3 size: 13 residues. Trimming cost V 8 bases and J 9 bases; bases outside gene matches: 4. The CDR3 bases are TGTGCCAGTTCGGACAGGGGGTTTTCACCCCTCCACTTT. It yields the protein CASSDRGFSPLHF.

V usage is TRBV3-1 (or the pseudogene TRBV3-2) and J usage is TRBJ1-6; D is ambiguous. In germline, CDR1 is LGHDT, CDR2 YNNKEL (reference sequence). The CDR3 is 15 residues long. V was trimmed by 0 bases and J by 1 base, leaving 4 bases between them. The CDR3 DNA reads TGTGCCAGCAGCCAAGACGGTTCCTATAATTCACCCCTCCACTTT. This encodes CASSQDGSYNSPLHF.

In its sample, this clone was seen once. This sequence joins TRBV7-9 and TRBJ2-3, with TRBD2 matching 7 bases. Germline V gene data show CDR1 as SEHNR and CDR2 as FQNEAQ (reference sequence). CDR3 size: 15 residues. V trimming: 3 bases; J trimming: 0 bases; junction bases outside the gene matches: 3. In DNA form, the CDR3 reads TGTGCCAGCAGCTTTAGCGGGTCTAGCACAGATACGCAGTATTTT. Translated, it gives CASSFSGSSTDTQYF.

Only a few counts were recorded for this clone. The genes are TRBV5-1 and TRBJ2-2, with a possible D match to TRBD1 (6 bases). The V and J ends lost 4 bases and 1 base respectively, with 11 bases between them. Germline CDR1 SGHRS, CDR2 YFSETQ. The CDR3 totals 15 residues. The CDR3 DNA reads as TGCGCCAGCAGCCGGGACATGTGGAACACCGGGGAGCTGTTTTTT. Translating gives CASSRDMWNTGELFF. Full variable domain (remainder filled in from reference TRBV5-1 and TRBJ2-2): KAGVTQTPRYLIKTRGQQVTLSCSPISGHRSVSWYQQTPGQGLQFLFEYFSETQRNKGNFPGRFSGRQFSNSRSEMNVSTLELGDSALYLCASSRDMWNTGELFFGEGSRLTVL.

The rearrangement uses TRBV5-8 and TRBJ1-2; D not certain. Germline V gives CDR1 SGHTS, CDR2 YDEGEE. V was shortened by 5 bases and J by 5 bases, with 7 bases between the two germline ends. The CDR3 is 11 residues long. In DNA form, the CDR3 reads TGTGCCAGCAGTAGAGGGTATGGCTACACCTTC. Translating it yields CASSRGYGYTF.

The rearrangement links TRBV7-2 to TRBJ1-4, with 9 bases identical to TRBD1. The CDR3 runs 14 residues. The germline V gene encodes CDR1 SGHTA and CDR2 FQGNSA. V shed 5 bases, J shed 11 bases, and the junction held 9 bases outside the gene matches. The CDR3 region is CASSIRTGARKLFF. The CDR3 DNA reads as TGTGCCAGCAGCATCAGGACAGGGGCGCGTAAACTGTTTTTT.

This chain uses TRBV3-1 (or the pseudogene TRBV3-2) with TRBJ1-2; 12 positions match TRBD1. J gave up 6 bases and V 5 bases, and 10 bases lay outside the gene matches. CDR3 length: 16 residues. CDR1 is LGHDT, CDR2 YNNKEL, per germline (reference sequence). The CDR3 DNA is TGTGCCAGCAGCAGTCACCCGGGACAGGGGGCCGATGGCTACACCTTC. Protein sequence: CASSSHPGQGADGYTF.

The V gene is TRBV19, the J gene TRBJ2-3; TRBD2 agrees at 7 bases. This CDR3 is 17 amino acids long. The germline V gene has CDR1 LNHDA and CDR2 SQIVND (reference sequence). Losses at the gene ends were 1 base for V and 2 bases for J; bases not matched to a gene: 9. The CDR3 DNA is TGTGCCAGTAGTATAGTAAGAGGGCGGGAGTCCACAGATACGCAGTATTTT. It codes for CASSIVRGRESTDTQYF.

Only one count was recorded for this clone. In DNA form, the CDR3 reads TGTGCCAGCAGTAGGGGGGGACAGGGAGGACAGCCCCAGCATTTT. Its protein product is CASSRGGQGGQPQHF. The rearrangement links TRBV6-5 to TRBJ1-5; TRBD1 aligns across 9 bases. J was trimmed by 7 bases and V by 5 bases; bases with no gene match: 9. Germline V gene lookup returns CDR1 MNHEY and CDR2 SVGAGI. The CDR3 has 15 residues.

The genes are TRBV6-5 and TRBJ1-3, with a tentative D call TRBD1 (6 bases). Trimming pared 0 bases from V and 2 bases from J, leaving 8 bases between. Germline CDR1 is MNHEY and CDR2 is SVGAGI. The CDR3 is made up of 15 amino acids. CDR3 in amino acids: CASSYSPGAGNTIYF. CDR3 bases: TGTGCCAGCAGTTACTCTCCAGGGGCTGGAAACACCATATATTTT.

The rearrangement uses TRBV5-1 and TRBJ1-4, with 7 bases lining up with TRBD1. The germline gives CDR1 SGHRS, CDR2 YFSETQ. CDR3 length: 15 amino acids. V lost 4 bases, J lost 8 bases, and 11 bases stayed unmatched. CDR3 nucleotides: TGCGCCAGCAGCGACGCCAGGGGGTGGGGAGAAAAACTGTTTTTT. It codes for CASSDARGWGEKLFF.

The chain employs TRBV10-2 and TRBJ2-1; D call uncertain. Looked up from germline, CDR1 is WSHSY and CDR2 is SAAADI. V shed 2 bases and J shed 10 bases, with 15 bases lying between them. The CDR3 spans 14 residues. CDR3 protein: CASSEKGGSLEQFF. In DNA, the CDR3 is TGCGCCAGCAGTGAGAAAGGCGGAAGTTTGGAGCAGTTCTTC.

V is TRBV10-3 and J is TRBJ1-6, with 9 bases identical to TRBD1. The germline V gene encodes CDR1 ENHRY and CDR2 SYGVKD. This CDR3 comprises 16 residues. The junction had 4 bases not matched to a gene; V was cut back by 0 bases and J by 7 bases. The CDR3 DNA reads as TGTGCCATCAGTGAGTCTTTCGGACAGGGGAATTCACCCCTCCACTTT. It codes for CAISESFGQGNSPLHF.

This clone was recorded at least ten times. This rearrangement joins TRBV2 to TRBJ1-1; D unclear. V was pared by 2 bases and J by 2 bases, with 6 bases between. Germline values: CDR1 SNHLY, CDR2 FYNNEI. This CDR3 contains 13 residues. The CDR3 DNA sequence: TGTGCCAGCAGTGAATCTGTCAACACTGAAGCTTTCTTT. Its protein is CASSESVNTEAFF.

This clone was seen a handful of times. This chain links TRBV7-3 with TRBJ1-5, with D possibly matching TRBD1 (5 bases). Trimming stripped 8 bases from V and 4 bases from J, with 15 bases between. The CDR3 totals 14 residues. Per the germline V gene, CDR1 is SGHTA and CDR2 is FQGTGA. CDR3 in amino acids: CASLQGRVNQPQHF. The CDR3 nucleotides read TGTGCCAGCCTGCAGGGCAGGGTTAATCAGCCCCAGCATTTT.

A word on this clone: This sample includes further DNA sequences coding for the same CDR3. The chain recombines TRBV2 with TRBJ2-2, with TRBD1 as a possible D gene (6 bases). V was trimmed by 4 bases and J by 1 base, leaving 7 bases between them. This CDR3 is built from 14 residues. CDR1 SNHLY and CDR2 FYNNEI come from the germline V gene. DNA for the CDR3: TGTGCCAGCAGTGTGGACAGGAACACCGGGGAGCTGTTTTTT. Translating it yields CASSVDRNTGELFF.

J is TRBJ1-2 and V is TRBV19, with 8 bases fitting TRBD1. V lost 2 bases, J lost 7 bases, and 9 bases stayed unmatched. Germline V gene sequence: CDR1 LNHDA, CDR2 SQIVND (reference sequence). This CDR3 is built from 15 residues. CDR3 DNA sequence: TGTGCCAGTAGTATAACCCTCCAGGGGGCTGGTGGCTACACCTTC. Translated: CASSITLQGAGGYTF.

The CDR3 here is CASSGAGQWETQYF. The CDR3, as DNA: TGTGCCAGCAGTGGGGCAGGGCAGTGGGAGACCCAGTACTTC. This sequence joins TRBV28 and TRBJ2-5; maybe TRBD1 (5 bases). The CDR3 loop spans 14 amino acids. Trimming cost V 5 bases and J 5 bases, with 15 bases left between them. Germline CDR1 is MDHEN and CDR2 is SYDVKM.

This CDR3 is CAISGKEGLTGGSDGYTF. DNA of the CDR3: TGTGCCATCAGTGGTAAGGAAGGCTTGACAGGGGGCTCAGATGGCTACACCTTC. The genes are TRBV10-3 and TRBJ1-2, with 10 bases matching TRBD1. Germline values: CDR1 ENHRY, CDR2 SYGVKD. V shed 4 bases and J 6 bases; nucleotides not matched to a gene: 17. The CDR3 sequence is 18 residues long.

The chain employs TRBV25-1 and TRBJ1-1; D is unclear. The germline V gene has CDR1 MGHDK and CDR2 SYGVNS. Trimming took off 6 bases at V and 5 bases at J, with 7 bases between the two ends. This CDR3 has 11 amino acids. This CDR3 is CASRESTEAFF. The CDR3 region has the DNA TGTGCCAGCAGGGAGTCTACTGAAGCTTTCTTT.

The chain is built from TRBV4-2 and TRBJ2-1, with 9 nucleotides matching TRBD2. Germline-derived CDR1 and CDR2 are LGHNA and YNFKEQ. There are 18 residues in the CDR3. V shed 1 base and J 8 bases; nucleotides not matched to a gene: 15. This CDR3 is CASSQGWSSGSRKDEQFF. Written as DNA, the CDR3 is TGTGCCAGCAGCCAAGGATGGAGTAGCGGGAGTCGGAAAGATGAGCAGTTCTTC.

V gene TRBV6-5 combines with J gene TRBJ1-1, with D possibly matching TRBD1 (6 bases). The germline V gene has CDR1 MNHEY and CDR2 SVGAGI. V was cut by 5 bases and J by 8 bases, with 15 bases left in between. This CDR3 is built from 13 residues. The CDR3 sequence: CASSRRQVLEAFF. CDR3 nucleotides: TGTGCCAGCAGTCGTAGACAGGTTCTAGAAGCTTTCTTT.

A few counts support this clone. The rearrangement uses TRBV28 and TRBJ1-2; TRBD1 matches at 9 bases. The length of the CDR3 is 13 residues. Germline values: CDR1 MDHEN, CDR2 SYDVKM. Trimming at V came to 6 bases and at J to 4 bases, leaving 3 bases not matched to a gene. CDR3 loop: CASRVTGGYGYTF. CDR3 coding DNA: TGTGCCAGCAGGGTGACAGGGGGCTATGGCTACACCTTC.

In this sample, this clone turned up a few times. V gene TRBV3-1 (or the pseudogene TRBV3-2) combines with J gene TRBJ2-2, with 8 bases identical to TRBD2. In germline, CDR1 is LGHDT, CDR2 YNNKEL (reference sequence). CDR3 size: 16 residues. Trimming took 4 bases from V and 0 from J; bases not matched to a gene: 4. The DNA for the CDR3 is TGTGCCAGCAGCCCTCGGACTAGCCCGAACACCGGGGAGCTGTTTTTT. Residues: CASSPRTSPNTGELFF.

The gene calls are TRBV6-5 and TRBJ1-6, with 11 bases identical to TRBD1. J gave up 9 bases and V 5 bases, and 3 bases lay outside the gene matches. CDR3 size: 14 residues. Germline lookup yields CDR1 MNHEY and CDR2 SVGAGI. Here the CDR3 reads CASSLDRGPSPLHF. The CDR3 bases are TGTGCCAGCAGTCTGGACAGGGGGCCTTCACCCCTCCACTTT.

This rearrangement joins TRBV5-4 to TRBJ2-1; 13 positions agree with TRBD2. Germline V gives CDR1 SGHNT, CDR2 YYREEE (reference sequence). CDR3 length: 18 residues. V trimming: 3 bases; J trimming: 0 bases; junction bases outside the gene matches: 6. The CDR3 here is CASSSGTSGTSSYNEQFF. The CDR3 bases are TGTGCCAGCAGCTCGGGGACTAGCGGGACGAGCTCCTACAATGAGCAGTTCTTC.

This clone was observed a single time. The CDR3 loop reads CASSLTSGRGLDTQYF. CDR3 DNA sequence: TGTGCCAGTAGTCTTACTAGCGGGAGAGGATTAGATACGCAGTATTTT. This chain uses TRBV19 with TRBJ2-3; 11 bases match TRBD2. V gave up 5 bases and J gave up 5 bases; unmatched junction bases: 9. The V gene's germline CDR1 is LNHDA and CDR2 SQIVND (reference sequence). The CDR3 is made up of 16 amino acids.